One sample yielded the 26 T cell receptor beta chains listed below, sequenced in a study of cytomegalovirus exposure and HLA in healthy donors. This PCR relied on a set of 60 Vbeta primers and 13 Jbeta primers. The table came from immunoSEQ multiplex PCR; TCRdb's copy has only in-frame clones and leaves some out. The data contain some 140,000 clones, approximately 80% of them singletons. Input material: PBMCs. The receptors originated from a man aged 25 to 40 in good health and CMV-seronegative.

The chain joins TRBV7-2 to TRBJ2-7, with D possibly being TRBD2 (6 bases). V was cut by 1 base and J by 2 bases, with 12 bases left in between. Germline-derived CDR1 and CDR2 are SGHTA and FQGNSA. The CDR3 runs to 15 residues. This chain's CDR3 is CASSLGGTSPYEQYF. CDR3 DNA: TGTGCCAGCAGCTTAGGCGGGACCTCCCCCTACGAGCAGTACTTC.

The chain has TRBV10-3 and TRBJ1-1, with D hard to call. This CDR3 region has 11 residues. The V gene's germline CDR1 is ENHRY and CDR2 SYGVKD. The germline V and J ends were trimmed by 4 bases and 7 bases, with 7 bases remaining between them. CDR3 residues: CAISGTDEAFF. In DNA, the CDR3 is TGTGCCATCAGTGGAACAGATGAAGCTTTCTTT.

V is TRBV18 and J is TRBJ2-1; D not resolved. V was clipped by 5 bases and J by 6 bases, with 14 bases between them. Germline lookup yields CDR1 KGHSH and CDR2 LQKENI. The CDR3 is made up of 14 amino acids. CDR3 nucleotides: TGTGCCAGCTCAACGTCCAGGAATATCAATGAGCAGTTCTTC. Amino acid sequence: CASSTSRNINEQFF. The complete variable domain, with remaining parts taken from reference TRBV18 and TRBJ2-1, reads NAGVMQNPRHLVRRRGQEARLRCSPMKGHSHVYWYRQLPEEGLKFMVYLQKENIIDESGMPKERFSAEFPKEGPSILRIQQVVRGDSAAYFCASSTSRNINEQFFGPGTRLTVL.

The rearrangement joins TRBV5-4 to TRBJ2-1; 10 bases line up with TRBD2. Germline values: CDR1 SGHNT, CDR2 YYREEE (reference sequence). The CDR3 is 15 residues long. The V gene end was trimmed by 4 bases and the J gene end by 4 bases; junction bases not matched to a gene: 5. Here the CDR3 DNA reads TGTGCCAGCAGCCAGACTAGCGGGTCTTACAATGAGCAGTTCTTC. Protein sequence: CASSQTSGSYNEQFF.

Written as DNA, the CDR3 is TGTGCCAGCAGCCAATTTGGACAGGCGAACACCGGGGAGCTGTTTTTT. Amino acids: CASSQFGQANTGELFF. The gene calls are TRBV16 and TRBJ2-2, with 7 bases that match TRBD1. Germline values: CDR1 KGHSY, CDR2 FQNENV. V shed 1 base and J 0 bases; nucleotides not matched to a gene: 2. The CDR3 contains 16 residues.

The rearrangement joins TRBV28 to TRBJ2-1; 10 bases fit TRBD2. This CDR3 region has 17 residues. The V gene end was trimmed by 3 bases and the J gene end by 7 bases; junction bases not matched to a gene: 12. Germline CDR1 is MDHEN and CDR2 is SYDVKM. The CDR3 DNA reads TGTGCCAGCAGTTTTGCCAGGGCTAGCGGGAGTGAGAATGAGCAGTTCTTC. Its protein product is CASSFARASGSENEQFF.

This sequence joins TRBV28 and TRBJ1-5; D not certain. Germline-derived CDR1 and CDR2 are MDHEN and SYDVKM. This CDR3 spans 14 amino acids. The V and J ends lost 7 bases and 0 bases respectively, with 10 bases between them. Here the CDR3 DNA reads TGTGCCAGCAACGACATTTATAGCAATCAGCCCCAGCATTTT. Its protein product is CASNDIYSNQPQHF.

This rearrangement joins TRBV7-2 to TRBJ1-2, with unresolved D. V shed 1 base and J shed 7 bases, with 10 bases lying between them. Germline values: CDR1 SGHTA, CDR2 FQGNSA. The CDR3 contains 13 residues. The CDR3 spells CASSLVYSSGYTF. The CDR3 bases are TGTGCCAGCAGCTTAGTATACAGTAGTGGCTACACCTTC.

The chain is built from TRBV15 and TRBJ2-7; TRBD1 matches 8 bases. In germline, CDR1 is LNHNV, CDR2 YYDKDF (reference sequence). CDR3 length: 14 residues. J gave up 0 bases and V 3 bases, and 1 base lay outside the gene matches. The CDR3, as DNA: TGTGCCACCAGCAGGGGACAGGTCTCCTACGAGCAGTACTTC. This codes for CATSRGQVSYEQYF.

The J gene is TRBJ2-3, the V gene TRBV4-3; the match to TRBD1 covers 10 bases. The germline V gene encodes CDR1 LGHNA and CDR2 YSLEER. This CDR3 comprises 15 residues. The V gene end was trimmed by 4 bases and the J gene end by 5 bases; junction bases not matched to a gene: 6. The CDR3 spells CASSRGTGAGDTQYF. Written as DNA, the CDR3 is TGCGCCAGCAGCCGAGGGACAGGGGCGGGAGATACGCAGTATTTT.

The chain uses TRBV14 and TRBJ2-1; D perhaps matches TRBD1 (5 bases). Per the germline V gene, CDR1 is SGHDN and CDR2 is FVKESK. The CDR3 has 15 amino acids. Trimming cost V 3 bases and J 8 bases, with 17 bases left between them. CDR3 nucleotides: TGTGCCAGCAGCCATATTCAGGGTGTAGGGGATGAGCAGTTCTTC. This sequence encodes CASSHIQGVGDEQFF.

The genes are TRBV5-1 and TRBJ2-7; weak D call: TRBD1 (6 bases). Germline values: CDR1 SGHRS, CDR2 YFSETQ. The CDR3 consists of 14 residues. Trimming took off 0 bases at V and 6 bases at J, with 13 bases between the two ends. This CDR3 reads CASSLAAMDSEQYF. For the CDR3, the DNA is TGCGCCAGCAGCTTGGCCGCAATGGACAGCGAGCAGTACTTC.

With respect to this clone: The same CDR3 also results from other DNA sequences found in this sample. This chain links TRBV9 with TRBJ2-5; TRBD2 agrees at 12 bases. V was pared by 0 bases and J by 5 bases, with 2 bases of the junction left unmatched. CDR1 is SGDLS, CDR2 YYNGEE, per germline. This CDR3 spans 15 amino acids. CDR3 nucleotide sequence: TGTGCCAGCAGCGTAGGACTAGCGGGAGTTGAGACCCAGTACTTC. This gives the protein CASSVGLAGVETQYF. The entire variable domain, with the rest obtained from reference TRBV9 and TRBJ2-5, is as follows: DSGVTQTPKHLITATGQRVTLRCSPRSGDLSVYWYQQSLDQGLQFLIQYYNGEERAKGNILERFSAQQFPDLHSELNLSSLELGDSALYFCASSVGLAGVETQYFGPGTRLLVL.

Comment on this clone: This sample also contains other DNA sequences that code for the same CDR3. This sequence joins TRBV6-5 and TRBJ2-2; no definite D call. The CDR3 runs to 12 residues. Trimming left V 4 bases short and J 2 bases short, with 2 bases between. The germline CDR1 and CDR2 sequences are MNHEY and SVGAGI. The CDR3 sequence: CASSLNTGELFF. The CDR3 DNA follows: TGTGCCAGCAGTTTAAACACCGGGGAGCTGTTTTTT.

The chain has TRBV6-5 and TRBJ1-1, with TRBD1 as a possible D gene (6 bases). CDR3 length: 14 residues. V was cut by 6 bases and J by 4 bases, with 15 bases left in between. CDR1 is MNHEY and CDR2 is SVGAGI in the germline V gene. The CDR3 protein is CASRPQGGGTEAFF. CDR3 nucleotide sequence: TGTGCCAGCAGACCACAGGGTGGAGGCACTGAAGCTTTCTTT.

The chain carries TRBV9 and TRBJ2-1; 7 nucleotides agree with TRBD2. CDR3 length equals 14 residues. Germline CDR1 SGDLS, CDR2 YYNGEE. The ends lost 3 bases at V and 6 bases at J; junction bases unmatched: 6. The CDR3 loop is CASSGSGAINEQFF. In DNA, the CDR3 is TGTGCCAGCAGCGGAAGCGGGGCGATCAATGAGCAGTTCTTC.

This clone occurred a few times. The V and J genes are TRBV28 and TRBJ1-5, with D unresolved. The CDR3 runs to 12 residues. The V end lost 1 base, the J end lost 15 bases, and 13 bases lay between the germline ends. The V gene's germline CDR1 is MDHEN and CDR2 SYDVKM. The CDR3 DNA reads TGTGCCAGCAGTTTATCGGCCCAAGGCGGGCATTTT. This gives the protein CASSLSAQGGHF.

The chain carries TRBV5-1 and TRBJ2-2, with a possible D match to TRBD1 (5 bases). The CDR3 is made up of 16 amino acids. Trimming shortened V by 0 bases and J by 0 bases, and 9 bases separated the two germline ends. Germline CDR1 and CDR2: SGHRS and YFSETQ. In DNA form, the CDR3 reads TGCGCCAGCAGCTTGGAGGACACCACGAACACCGGGGAGCTGTTTTTT. Encoded protein: CASSLEDTTNTGELFF.

This chain uses TRBV6-5 with TRBJ2-7; D is ambiguous. V shed 6 bases and J shed 5 bases, with 5 bases lying between them. Germline CDR1 reads MNHEY; CDR2 reads SVGAGI. CDR3 length: 10 residues. In nucleotides, the CDR3 is TGTGCCAGCAGGGGCGACGAGCAGTACTTC. Protein: CASRGDEQYF.

The CDR3 DNA follows: TGTGCCAGCTCACCACGACTGAGTGCGAACACCGGGGAGCTGTTTTTT. This translates into CASSPRLSANTGELFF. The V call is TRBV18, the J call TRBJ2-2; D unclear. The V gene lost 1 base and the J gene lost 0 bases, with 9 bases spanning the gap. The CDR3 length is 16 residues. Germline V gene sequence: CDR1 KGHSH, CDR2 LQKENI.

The CDR3 reads CASSVKSINTEAFF. Written as DNA, the CDR3 is TGTGCCAGCAGCGTAAAGAGCATTAACACTGAAGCTTTCTTT. This sequence joins TRBV9 and TRBJ1-1; D is unresolved. With 1 base removed from V and 2 bases from J, the gap between germline ends came to 9 bases. The length of the CDR3 is 14 residues. CDR1 is SGDLS and CDR2 is YYNGEE in the germline V gene. The full variable domain, its missing parts supplied by reference TRBV9 and TRBJ1-1, is DSGVTQTPKHLITATGQRVTLRCSPRSGDLSVYWYQQSLDQGLQFLIQYYNGEERAKGNILERFSAQQFPDLHSELNLSSLELGDSALYFCASSVKSINTEAFFGQGTRLTVV.

This clone was recorded a few times. The genes are TRBV4-3 and TRBJ1-4; 7 bases are a match to TRBD1. The germline gives CDR1 LGHNA, CDR2 YSLEER. The CDR3 extends over 14 amino acids. J gave up 7 bases and V 1 base, and 3 bases lay outside the gene matches. For the CDR3, the DNA is TGCGCCAGCAGCCAAGGACAGGGTTCTGAAAAACTGTTTTTT. This sequence encodes CASSQGQGSEKLFF.

V is TRBV9 and J is TRBJ1-1; D not resolved. V lost 4 bases and J lost 1, with 8 bases in between. This CDR3 has 13 residues. Germline V lookup: CDR1 SGDLS, CDR2 YYNGEE. CDR3 in amino acids: CASSINRNTEAFF. For the CDR3, the DNA is TGTGCCAGCAGCATTAACAGGAACACTGAAGCTTTCTTT.

CDR3: CASSVAAGGSYEQYF. Here the CDR3 DNA reads TGTGCCAGCAGCGTAGCTGCAGGGGGCTCCTACGAGCAGTACTTC. The V call is TRBV9, the J call TRBJ2-7; 7 bases align to TRBD1. The CDR3 totals 15 residues. Trimming removed 0 bases from V and 0 bases from J; junction bases left unmatched: 3. Looked up from germline, CDR1 is SGDLS and CDR2 is YYNGEE.

The table lists this clone with a few counts. This chain connects TRBV6-6 to TRBJ1-1, with D uncertain. V shed 6 bases and J shed 12 bases, with 17 bases lying between them. CDR3 length: 12 residues. Germline CDR1 and CDR2: MNHNY and SVGAGI (reference sequence). The CDR3 here is CASSLSAGQTFF. The CDR3 nucleotides read TGTGCCAGCAGCCTATCGGCTGGGCAAACTTTCTTT.

The rearrangement links TRBV5-1 to TRBJ2-7; the match to TRBD1 covers 7 bases. Trimming removed 10 bases from V and 2 bases from J; junction bases left unmatched: 12. This CDR3 has 14 residues. The germline V gene has CDR1 SGHRS and CDR2 YFSETQ. CDR3 amino acids: CASRGTVATYEQYF. The CDR3 DNA reads TGCGCCTCAAGAGGGACAGTGGCCACCTACGAGCAGTACTTC.